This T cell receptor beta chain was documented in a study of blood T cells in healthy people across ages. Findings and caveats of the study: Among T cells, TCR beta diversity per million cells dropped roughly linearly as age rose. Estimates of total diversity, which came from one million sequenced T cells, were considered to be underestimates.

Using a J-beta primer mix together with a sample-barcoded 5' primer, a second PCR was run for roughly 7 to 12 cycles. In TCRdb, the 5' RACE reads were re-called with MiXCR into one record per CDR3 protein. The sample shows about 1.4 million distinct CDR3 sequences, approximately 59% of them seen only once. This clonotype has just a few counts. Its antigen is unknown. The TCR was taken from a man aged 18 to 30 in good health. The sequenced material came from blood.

CDR3 sequence (DNA): TGTGCCAGCAGTGAACCGGGACAGGGACCCGACGAGCAGTACTTC. This encodes CASSEPGQGPDEQYF. The chain has TRBV6-1 and TRBJ2-7; TRBD1 agrees at 9 bases. This CDR3 has 15 residues. CDR1 MNHNS and CDR2 SASEGT come from the germline V gene. J lost 5 bases, V lost 2 bases, and 7 bases had no gene match.